This T cell receptor (beta chain) originates from a study of T cells in Graves' hyperthyroidism and ophthalmopathy. The study's findings and limits: Most clonotypes expanded in the thyroid (above 0.001) were also present in blood.

Trimming took 5 bases from V and 2 from J; bases not matched to a gene: 8. The CDR3 has 16 amino acids. Germline V gene sequence: CDR1 MNHEY, CDR2 SMNVEV (reference sequence). This clonotype was detected many times. Its antigen is not identified. From less than 13 ml of fresh peripheral blood, PBMCs were isolated. Regions amplified from RNA transcripts were the TCR beta CDR3 regions. The HTBI primer set served for first-round RT-PCR of the TCR CDR3. TCRdb re-derived calls from the multiplex PCR reads in MiXCR, one entry per CDR3 protein. The repertoire consists of around 300,000 distinct CDR3 sequences, with less than 30% occurring once and the leading ten covering about a quarter.

The sequence came from a man aged 35-49 years with Graves' hyperthyroidism that later progressed to Graves' ophthalmopathy. Sequenced material: blood. The chain recombines TRBV27 with TRBJ2-5, with 10 bases matching TRBD2. CDR3 amino acids: CASSTAGSGGQETQYF. In DNA, the CDR3 is TGTGCCAGCAGTACCGCCGGTAGCGGGGGGCAAGAGACCCAGTACTTC.